Given below is one T cell receptor (beta chain) in context. Antigen unknown. The data stem from a study of regulatory T cells in long-lasting Graves disease. The wider study: Duration of antithyroid drug therapy among newly diagnosed Graves' patients was under 3 months.

Overall study findings and caveats: The study found TRBV28, TRBJ1-2 and TRBJ2-5 favored in persistent disease.

As for time point: newly diagnosed GD, antithyroid drugs for less than 3 months. The TCR library was made from RNA extracted from PBMCs. V lost 3 bases and J lost 7; bases outside the gene matches: 3. Germline V gene data show CDR1 as SEHNR and CDR2 as FQNEAQ (reference sequence). The CDR3 has 14 amino acids. Relying on iRepertoire HTBI primers and Arm-PCR of CDR3 regions, the team built TCR beta libraries. One entry per CDR3 protein results from TCRdb running MiXCR on the multiplex PCR reads. Of under 500,000 distinct CDR3 sequences in the sample, roughly 17% were seen once. In addition, the sample was reused for a study of T cells in Graves' hyperthyroidism and ophthalmopathy. From that paper: Clinical symptoms, serum thyroxine, TRAb, thyroid ultrasound and orbital computed tomography informed diagnoses.

This clonotype was obtained from a woman in her twenties or thirties with Graves disease. Sequencing was performed on peripheral blood mononuclear cells (PBMCs), taken at new diagnosis, from a patient treated with antithyroid drugs. V is TRBV7-9 and J is TRBJ2-2, with TRBD2 identical over 9 bases. The CDR3: CASSFSGRFGELFF. The CDR3, as DNA: TGTGCCAGCAGCTTTAGCGGGAGATTCGGGGAGCTGTTTTTT.